The T cell receptor beta chain described here comes from a study of cutaneous CD30+ T cell lymphoproliferative disorder and hepatitis E (dated by TCRdb to 2017 to 2018). The library was generated by the immunoSEQ multiplex PCR assay. Entries here come from immuneACCESS through TCRdb and include only in-frame sequences with V and J called. Some clones fail to appear in such tables; in the studies checked, an unresolved V gene covers under half of the shortfall, and the cause of the remainder is unknown. This sample has thousands of clones in its table, and 65% to 75% of those were observed once. 0.9% to 1.2% of the sample goes to the ten largest clones. Notes on this clone: Which antigen it targets is not known. No base-level quality is on record; no much larger clone is a single base apart.

The sequence came from a human donor with a cutaneous T cell lymphoproliferative disorder associated with hepatitis E virus. Sequenced: blood.

The nucleotide sequence reads as follows: TGTGCCAGTAGCTCCCTACCGTGGAATGGAAACACCATATATTTT. It codes for CASSSLPWNGNTIYF. The chain is assembled from TRBV19 and TRBJ1-3; no D gene call is confident. Trimming at the junction amounts to 6 bases on V and 3 bases on J, and the germline ends lie 15 bases apart. The germline V gene (reference sequence) yields LNHDA for CDR1 and SQIVND for CDR2. The CDR3 numbers 15 residues from cysteine through phenylalanine. Left in the record is the CDR3 DNA by itself, 45 bases read in frame from the first base. Beyond the CDR3, the reference TRBV19 and TRBJ1-3 genes provide the residues; the full variable domain reads: DGGITQSPKYLFRKEGQNVTLSCEQNLNHDAMYWYRQDPGQGLRLIYYSQIVNDFQKGDIAEGYSVSREKKESFPLTVTSAQKNPTAFYLCASSSLPWNGNTIYFGEGSWLTVV.